This TCR beta chain derives from a study of monozygotic twins with inflammatory bowel disease. TCRdb reworked the 5' RACE reads into one entry per CDR3 protein, no DNA. The sample totals around 210,000 distinct CDR3 sequences. This clonotype was obtained from a human donor with ulcerative colitis or Crohn's disease, or a healthy co-twin of an affected twin (not recorded which). Sequencing was done on a sample of blood.

The CDR3 protein is CSARENTGELFF. The chain recombines TRBV20-1 with TRBJ2-2. CDR3 length equals 12 residues. Germline loops: CDR1 DFQATT, CDR2 SNEGSKA (reference sequence).